The 4 T cell receptor beta chains in this list originate from one sample, sequenced in a study of CD8+ T cells in alopecia areata. Sequencing relied on a cDNA template that was reverse transcribed from extracted RNA. TCRdb's table, derived via immunoSEQ multiplex PCR, lists solely in-frame clones and lacks some. Among around 250,000 clones listed, approximately 61% were seen once. Sample: CD4+ T cells sorted from blood, taken at week 0. The receptors stem from a human donor with alopecia areata.

This clone was seen a handful of times. The chain has TRBV29-1 and TRBJ2-3; unclear D gene. CDR1 SQVTM and CDR2 ANQGSEA come from the germline V gene. The CDR3 runs 13 residues. V lost 8 bases to trimming and J lost 2 bases, with 14 bases between them. CDR3: CSSRMGNTDTQYF. CDR3 coding DNA: TGCAGCTCGCGTATGGGGAACACAGATACGCAGTATTTT.

For this clone: In the same sample, other DNA sequences code for this CDR3. This sequence joins TRBV30 and TRBJ2-7; 9 bases line up with TRBD2. The length of the CDR3 is 12 residues. CDR1 is GTSNPN, CDR2 SVGIG, per germline (reference sequence). The junction had 2 bases not matched to a gene; V was cut back by 4 bases and J by 4 bases. The CDR3 region is CAWTSGAYEQYF. CDR3 coding DNA: TGTGCCTGGACTAGCGGGGCGTACGAGCAGTACTTC.

This clone occurred once. The chain employs TRBV7-2 and TRBJ2-7; 9 bases align to TRBD1. This CDR3 contains 14 residues. Germline lookup yields CDR1 SGHTA and CDR2 FQGNSA. V lost 5 bases and J lost 1; bases outside the gene matches: 3. The CDR3 region is CASSPGTGSYEQYF. The CDR3 DNA is TGTGCCAGCAGCCCGGGGACAGGGTCCTACGAGCAGTACTTC.

This chain joins TRBV5-1 and TRBJ2-1, with D possibly matching TRBD2 (5 bases). The V and J ends lost 4 bases and 9 bases respectively, with 17 bases between them. Germline values: CDR1 SGHRS, CDR2 YFSETQ. The CDR3 runs 14 residues. CDR3 amino acids: CASSVNSDIGEQFF. The CDR3 DNA reads TGCGCCAGCAGCGTCAATAGCGACATCGGTGAGCAGTTCTTC. The full variable domain, with the rest looked up from reference TRBV5-1 and TRBJ2-1, is KAGVTQTPRYLIKTRGQQVTLSCSPISGHRSVSWYQQTPGQGLQFLFEYFSETQRNKGNFPGRFSGRQFSNSRSEMNVSTLELGDSALYLCASSVNSDIGEQFFGPGTRLTVL.